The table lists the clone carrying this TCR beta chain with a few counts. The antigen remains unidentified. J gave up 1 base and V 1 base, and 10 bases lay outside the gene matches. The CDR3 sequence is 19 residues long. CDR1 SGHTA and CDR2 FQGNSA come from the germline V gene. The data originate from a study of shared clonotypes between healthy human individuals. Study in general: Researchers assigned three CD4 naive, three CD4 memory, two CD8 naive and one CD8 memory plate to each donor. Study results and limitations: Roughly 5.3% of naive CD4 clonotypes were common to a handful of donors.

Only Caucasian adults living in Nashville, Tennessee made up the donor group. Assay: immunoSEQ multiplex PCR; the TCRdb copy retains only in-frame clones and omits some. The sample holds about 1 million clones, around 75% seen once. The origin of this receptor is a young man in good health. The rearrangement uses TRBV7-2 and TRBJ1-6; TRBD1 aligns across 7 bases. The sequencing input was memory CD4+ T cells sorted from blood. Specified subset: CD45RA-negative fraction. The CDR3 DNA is TGTGCCAGCAGCTTAGAATACAGGGGCGCCGGGTCCTATAATTCACCCCTCCACTTT. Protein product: CASSLEYRGAGSYNSPLHF.